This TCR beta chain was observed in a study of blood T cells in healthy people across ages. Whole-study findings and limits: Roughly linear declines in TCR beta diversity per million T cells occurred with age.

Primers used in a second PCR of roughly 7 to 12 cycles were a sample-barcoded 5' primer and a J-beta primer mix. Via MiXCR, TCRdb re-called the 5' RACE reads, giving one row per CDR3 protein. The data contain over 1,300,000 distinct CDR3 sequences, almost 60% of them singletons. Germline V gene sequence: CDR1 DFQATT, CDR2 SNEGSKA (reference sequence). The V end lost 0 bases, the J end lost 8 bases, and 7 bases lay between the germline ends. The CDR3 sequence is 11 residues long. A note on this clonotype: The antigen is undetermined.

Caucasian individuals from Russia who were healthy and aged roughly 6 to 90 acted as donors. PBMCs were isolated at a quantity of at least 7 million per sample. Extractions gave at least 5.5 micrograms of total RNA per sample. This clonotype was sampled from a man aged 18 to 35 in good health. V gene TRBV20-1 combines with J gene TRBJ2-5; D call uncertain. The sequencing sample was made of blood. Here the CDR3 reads CSARDTPTQYF. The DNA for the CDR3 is TGCAGTGCTAGAGATACCCCTACCCAGTACTTC.